This entry lists 23 T cell receptor beta chains sequenced from one sample in a study of cytomegalovirus exposure and HLA in healthy donors. Sequencing was performed with immunoSEQ multiplex PCR; in TCRdb, only in-frame clones are kept and a portion is missing. The repertoire includes nearly 110,000 clones, roughly nine tenths of them detected once, and less than 2% sits in the top ten. The specimen sequenced was PBMCs. Source of these receptors: a woman under 30 in good health and CMV-seropositive.

The chain joins TRBV6-6 to TRBJ1-4, with D perhaps TRBD1 (5 bases). Deletions cut 4 bases from V and 7 bases from J, with 10 bases between. The germline CDR1 and CDR2 sequences are MNHNY and SVGAGI (reference sequence). This CDR3 has 13 residues. DNA of the CDR3: TGTGCCAGCAGTTCTTCCGGGGGTGAAAAACTGTTTTTT. As protein: CASSSSGGEKLFF.

This clone appeared a single time. This chain uses TRBV6-1 with TRBJ1-5; D uncertain. The V and J ends lost 0 bases and 0 bases respectively, with 9 bases between them. There are 16 residues in the CDR3. The V gene's germline CDR1 is MNHNS and CDR2 SASEGT. The chain's CDR3 is CASSEARGYSNQPQHF. The CDR3 nucleotides are TGTGCCAGCAGTGAAGCGCGCGGTTATAGCAATCAGCCCCAGCATTTT.

The rearrangement links TRBV6-1 to TRBJ1-1; D gene uncertain. The CDR3 spans 14 residues. The V gene lost 6 bases and the J gene lost 0 bases, with 11 bases spanning the gap. Germline CDR1 and CDR2: MNHNS and SASEGT. The CDR3 coding sequence is TGTGCCAGCAGCCTAAGCAGGATGAACACTGAAGCTTTCTTT. Amino acids: CASSLSRMNTEAFF.

The chain links TRBV28 to TRBJ2-1, with 9 bases fitting TRBD2. V dropped 9 bases and J dropped 0; count of bases not matched to a gene: 12. This CDR3 has 17 residues. Germline lookup yields CDR1 MDHEN and CDR2 SYDVKM. Written as DNA, the CDR3 is TGTGCCAGTTCCCGGGGTAGCGGGGGTAGCTCCTACAATGAGCAGTTCTTC. Translating gives CASSRGSGGSSYNEQFF. The variable domain in full, with the rest retrieved from reference TRBV28 and TRBJ2-1, is DVKVTQSSRYLVKRTGEKVFLECVQDMDHENMFWYRQDPGLGLRLIYFSYDVKMKEKGDIPEGYSVSREKKERFSLILESASTNQTSMYLCASSRGSGGSSYNEQFFGPGTRLTVL.

The chain uses TRBV2 and TRBJ2-7; 9 positions agree with TRBD2. V shed 3 bases and J 4 bases; nucleotides not matched to a gene: 4. CDR1 and CDR2 (germline): SNHLY, FYNNEI. CDR3 length: 14 residues. DNA of the CDR3: TGTGCCAGCAGTGAGAGCGGGGGGATTTACGAGCAGTACGTC. This sequence encodes CASSESGGIYEQYV.

This clone was observed a single time. The chain uses TRBV10-2 and TRBJ1-2; D is unclear. CDR3 length: 14 amino acids. Germline values: CDR1 WSHSY, CDR2 SAAADI. V lost 0 bases to trimming and J lost 8 bases, with 13 bases between them. The CDR3 here is CASSESYGILGYTF. The CDR3 region has the DNA TGCGCCAGCAGTGAGTCGTACGGGATTCTCGGCTACACCTTC.

The rearrangement uses TRBV15 and TRBJ1-3; no definite D call. Trimming took 1 base from V and 4 from J, leaving 14 bases between them. Germline lookup yields CDR1 LNHNV and CDR2 YYDKDF (reference sequence). The CDR3 spans 16 residues. The CDR3 here is CATSRVPADRGNTIYF. The CDR3 DNA follows: TGTGCCACCAGCAGAGTTCCTGCGGATCGAGGAAACACCATATATTTT.

This chain joins TRBV19 and TRBJ1-5; no definite D call. With 9 bases removed from V and 0 bases from J, the gap between germline ends came to 9 bases. Per germline, CDR1 LNHDA and CDR2 SQIVND (reference sequence). CDR3 length equals 13 residues. CDR3 DNA: TGTGCCAGCCAGATACATAGCAATCAGCCCCAGCATTTT. Protein product: CASQIHSNQPQHF.

The chain's CDR3 is CSADKNSPLHF. CDR3 DNA sequence: TGCAGTGCGGACAAGAATTCACCCCTCCACTTT. The chain has TRBV20-1 and TRBJ1-6; D is possibly TRBD1 (5 bases). The germline gives CDR1 DFQATT, CDR2 SNEGSKA (reference sequence). The CDR3 consists of 11 residues. Trimming cost V 6 bases and J 7 bases, with 7 bases left between them.

The chain has TRBV5-4 and TRBJ2-7, with D possibly being TRBD1 (5 bases). The germline V gene has CDR1 SGHNT and CDR2 YYREEE (reference sequence). V shed 1 base and J shed 3 bases, with 17 bases lying between them. This CDR3 contains 16 residues. CDR3 region: CASSLSFQGNYYEQYF. The CDR3 region has the DNA TGTGCCAGCAGCTTGAGTTTTCAGGGCAACTACTACGAGCAGTACTTC.

The chain links TRBV6-5 to TRBJ2-7, with TRBD2 matching 8 bases. Per the germline V gene, CDR1 is MNHEY and CDR2 is SVGAGI. After removal of 6 bases from V and 7 bases from J, the junction contained 11 bases not matched to a gene. The CDR3 totals 14 residues. This CDR3 is CASRGGRGGGEQYV. CDR3 DNA: TGTGCCAGCAGAGGCGGACGGGGGGGAGGGGAGCAGTACGTC.

The V gene is TRBV4-1, the J gene TRBJ2-7, with a weak D call TRBD2 (6 bases). There are 15 residues in the CDR3. V lost 1 base, J lost 1 base, and 11 bases lay in between. Germline CDR1 is MGHRA and CDR2 is YSYEKL. CDR3: CASSQGTGTSYEQYF. Here the CDR3 DNA reads TGCGCCAGCAGCCAAGGCACGGGGACTTCCTACGAGCAGTACTTC.

The genes are TRBV19 and TRBJ2-2; tentatively, D is TRBD1 (6 bases). Germline CDR1 reads LNHDA; CDR2 reads SQIVND (reference sequence). The CDR3 covers 15 residues. The V gene lost 4 bases and the J gene lost 3 bases, with 12 bases spanning the gap. CDR3 amino acids: CASSTRDIYTGELFF. In nucleotides, the CDR3 is TGTGCCAGTAGTACCCGGGACATTTACACCGGGGAGCTGTTTTTT. The full variable domain, in which reference TRBV19 and TRBJ2-2 provide the parts outside the CDR3, is DGGITQSPKYLFRKEGQNVTLSCEQNLNHDAMYWYRQDPGQGLRLIYYSQIVNDFQKGDIAEGYSVSREKKESFPLTVTSAQKNPTAFYLCASSTRDIYTGELFFGEGSRLTVL.

The chain couples TRBV5-6 to TRBJ2-5; a weak D match, TRBD2 (6 bases). The CDR3 covers 13 residues. The ends were cut back, 4 bases at V and 2 bases at J, with 9 bases in the middle. Germline lookup yields CDR1 SGHDT and CDR2 YYEEEE. CDR3 coding DNA: TGTGCCAGCAGCCGGGGGTGGCAAGAGACCCAGTACTTC. Amino acids: CASSRGWQETQYF.

This clone was seen more than once but under ten times. The chain is built from TRBV7-9 and TRBJ1-1, with D uncertain. CDR3 length: 14 amino acids. CDR1 and CDR2 (germline): SEHNR, FQNEAQ (reference sequence). Trimming removed 2 bases at V and 8 bases at J, with 15 bases between. Written as DNA, the CDR3 is TGTGCCAGCAGCTTAACGGGGAATCCTTCCGAAGCTTTCTTT. It is translated as CASSLTGNPSEAFF.

V gene TRBV27 combines with J gene TRBJ2-7; 7 bases agree with TRBD2. CDR3 size: 14 residues. J was trimmed by 1 base and V by 2 bases; bases with no gene match: 2. Per germline, CDR1 MNHEY and CDR2 SMNVEV (reference sequence). The CDR3 spells CASSLTGGSYEQYV. CDR3 in DNA: TGTGCCAGCAGTTTAACGGGGGGATCCTACGAGCAGTACGTC.

V is TRBV7-9 and J is TRBJ1-1, with D tentatively TRBD1 (5 bases). In germline, CDR1 is SEHNR, CDR2 FQNEAQ (reference sequence). CDR3 length: 14 residues. Trimming removed 5 bases at V and 0 bases at J, with 10 bases between. The CDR3 reads CASSPRQLNTEAFF. CDR3 nucleotides: TGTGCCAGCAGCCCAAGACAGCTGAACACTGAAGCTTTCTTT.

The chain uses TRBV9 and TRBJ2-3; the match to TRBD2 covers 13 bases. The CDR3 extends over 21 amino acids. The germline V gene encodes CDR1 SGDLS and CDR2 YYNGEE. With 4 bases clipped from V and 1 base from J, the junction kept 18 bases outside the gene matches. CDR3 sequence: CASSLNWEWTSGGQRTDTQYF. CDR3 DNA sequence: TGTGCCAGCAGCCTAAATTGGGAGTGGACTAGCGGGGGCCAGCGCACAGATACGCAGTATTTT. Using reference TRBV9 and TRBJ2-3 for the parts outside the CDR3, the full variable domain is DSGVTQTPKHLITATGQRVTLRCSPRSGDLSVYWYQQSLDQGLQFLIQYYNGEERAKGNILERFSAQQFPDLHSELNLSSLELGDSALYFCASSLNWEWTSGGQRTDTQYFGPGTRLTVL.

This chain uses TRBV4-1 with TRBJ1-2; a possible D gene is TRBD1 (6 bases). Per the germline V gene, CDR1 is MGHRA and CDR2 is YSYEKL. V dropped 9 bases and J dropped 6 bases, with 23 bases sitting between them. The CDR3 loop spans 15 amino acids. The CDR3 DNA reads as TGCGCCAGTACCCCTCTTGGGGGGGCGCCGAATGGCTACACCTTC. This translates into CASTPLGGAPNGYTF.

The genes are TRBV5-1 and TRBJ1-3; D is unclear. The V gene's germline CDR1 is SGHRS and CDR2 YFSETQ. This CDR3 is built from 16 residues. V was trimmed by 2 bases and J by 1 base, leaving 13 bases between them. The CDR3 DNA reads as TGCGCCAGCAGCTTAAGTCAGAGCGGATCTGGAAACACCATATATTTT. It yields the protein CASSLSQSGSGNTIYF.

The rearrangement joins TRBV10-1 to TRBJ2-3; D possibly corresponds to TRBD2 (6 bases). CDR1 is WNHNN and CDR2 is SYGVQD in the germline V gene (reference sequence). The CDR3 consists of 15 residues. Trimming cost V 5 bases and J 2 bases, with 14 bases left between them. The DNA for the CDR3 is TGCGCCAGCAGTTCTAGCGTTTTCAACACAGATACGCAGTATTTT. Protein sequence: CASSSSVFNTDTQYF.

This clone was detected only once. This chain connects TRBV28 to TRBJ2-2; a possible D gene is TRBD2 (7 bases). V gave up 4 bases and J gave up 6 bases, with 18 bases separating them. The CDR3 length is 16 residues. Germline lookup yields CDR1 MDHEN and CDR2 SYDVKM. CDR3 DNA: TGTGCCAGCAGTTATGCGTTGGCGGGGGCCCCCGGGGAGCTGTTTTTT. It specifies CASSYALAGAPGELFF.

The chain employs TRBV2 and TRBJ2-2, with 8 bases aligning to TRBD2. The germline gives CDR1 SNHLY, CDR2 FYNNEI. The CDR3 consists of 15 residues. The trim removed 10 bases at V and 4 bases at J, leaving 11 bases unmatched. The CDR3 region is CATILAAHRTGELFF. The CDR3 DNA reads TGTGCCACCATACTAGCGGCCCACCGCACCGGGGAGCTGTTTTTT.